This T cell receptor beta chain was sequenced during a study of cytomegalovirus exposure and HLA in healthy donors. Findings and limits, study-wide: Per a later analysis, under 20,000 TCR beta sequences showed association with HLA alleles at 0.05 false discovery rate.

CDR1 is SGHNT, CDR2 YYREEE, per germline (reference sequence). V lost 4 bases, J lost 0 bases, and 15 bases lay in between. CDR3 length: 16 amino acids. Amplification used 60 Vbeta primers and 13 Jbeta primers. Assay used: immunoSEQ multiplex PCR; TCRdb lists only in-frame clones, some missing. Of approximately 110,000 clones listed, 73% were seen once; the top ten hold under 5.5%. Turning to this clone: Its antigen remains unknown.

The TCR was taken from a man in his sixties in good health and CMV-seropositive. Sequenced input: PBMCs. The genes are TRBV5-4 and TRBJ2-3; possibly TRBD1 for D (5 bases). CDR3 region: CASSGTGSSSTDTQYF. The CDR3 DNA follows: TGTGCCAGCAGCGGTACAGGATCGTCTAGCACAGATACGCAGTATTTT.